One and the same sample provided the 19 T cell receptor beta chains below, sequenced in a study of cytomegalovirus exposure and HLA in healthy donors. PCR was performed using 60 Vbeta and 13 Jbeta primers. Assay used: immunoSEQ multiplex PCR; TCRdb lists only in-frame clones, some missing. The table includes some 150,000 clones, just under 80% detected once. Sequencing was done on a sample of PBMCs. These receptors were taken from a male donor in good health and CMV-seronegative.

V gene TRBV18 combines with J gene TRBJ2-2; no clear D gene. Germline CDR1 KGHSH, CDR2 LQKENI. V dropped 3 bases and J dropped 2 bases, with 10 bases sitting between them. The CDR3 runs 15 residues. The CDR3 region has the DNA TGTGCCAGCTCACCTCGACAAATTAACACCGGGGAGCTGTTTTTT. It specifies CASSPRQINTGELFF.

The chain combines TRBV9 with TRBJ2-1; no clear D gene. Germline V lookup: CDR1 SGDLS, CDR2 YYNGEE. V was shortened by 2 bases and J by 10 bases, with 7 bases between the two germline ends. The CDR3 totals 11 residues. DNA for the CDR3: TGTGCCAGCAGCGTCGGGTCGGAGCAGTTCTTC. This encodes CASSVGSEQFF. The full variable domain, with the rest looked up from reference TRBV9 and TRBJ2-1, is DSGVTQTPKHLITATGQRVTLRCSPRSGDLSVYWYQQSLDQGLQFLIQYYNGEERAKGNILERFSAQQFPDLHSELNLSSLELGDSALYFCASSVGSEQFFGPGTRLTVL.

V gene TRBV4-1 combines with J gene TRBJ2-7, with 8 nucleotides matching TRBD1. This CDR3 contains 15 residues. V lost 1 base, J lost 0 bases, and 2 bases stayed unmatched. Germline CDR1 and CDR2: MGHRA and YSYEKL. The CDR3 nucleotides read TGCGCCAGCAGCCAAGGACAGGGGCCCTCCTACGAGCAGTACTTC. Protein sequence: CASSQGQGPSYEQYF.

This clone was seen just once. CDR3 loop: CASSSGVTDTQYF. CDR3 DNA: TGCGCCAGCAGCTCGGGGGTCACAGATACGCAGTATTTT. The chain joins TRBV5-1 to TRBJ2-3; TRBD2 might be the D (6 bases). V lost 3 bases and J lost 2, with 7 bases in between. Germline CDR1 is SGHRS and CDR2 is YFSETQ. The CDR3 is made up of 13 amino acids.

This rearrangement joins TRBV29-1 to TRBJ2-1; no clear D gene. The CDR3 consists of 16 residues. V was cut by 2 bases and J by 2 bases, with 16 bases left in between. Germline V gene lookup returns CDR1 SQVTM and CDR2 ANQGSEA. The CDR3 loop reads CSVEPGPRYTYNEQFF. The CDR3, as DNA: TGCAGCGTTGAACCGGGTCCCCGATATACCTACAATGAGCAGTTCTTC.

CDR3 protein: CAWSAQEEQPQHF. For the CDR3, the DNA is TGTGCCTGGAGTGCCCAGGAAGAACAGCCCCAGCATTTT. V and J are TRBV30 and TRBJ1-5; D gene ambiguous. The CDR3 runs to 13 residues. V was cut by 1 base and J by 7 bases, with 11 bases left in between. Germline V gene data show CDR1 as GTSNPN and CDR2 as SVGIG (reference sequence). Together with reference TRBV30 and TRBJ1-5, the CDR3 gives the full variable domain: SQTIHQWPATLVQPVGSPLSLECTVEGTSNPNLYWYRQAAGRGLQLLFYSVGIGQISSEVPQNLSASRPQDRQFILSSKKLLLSDSGFYLCAWSAQEEQPQHFGDGTRLSIL.

The chain is built from TRBV5-4 and TRBJ2-3; 8 nucleotides line up with TRBD2. This CDR3 has 15 residues. The germline gives CDR1 SGHNT, CDR2 YYREEE (reference sequence). J lost 5 bases, V lost 3 bases, and 8 bases had no gene match. The CDR3: CASSSPGGAGDTQYF. In nucleotides, the CDR3 is TGTGCCAGCAGCTCACCCGGGGGGGCGGGAGATACGCAGTATTTT.

The V and J genes are TRBV18 and TRBJ2-4; possibly TRBD1 for D (7 bases). The CDR3 loop spans 15 amino acids. V dropped 3 bases and J dropped 6 bases, with 15 bases sitting between them. Per the germline V gene, CDR1 is KGHSH and CDR2 is LQKENI. This CDR3 reads CASSPTGDSGNIQYF. For the CDR3, the DNA is TGTGCCAGCTCACCTACAGGGGACTCAGGAAACATTCAGTACTTC.

The chain employs TRBV2 and TRBJ1-2; D ambiguous. The V end lost 5 bases, the J end lost 4 bases, and 20 bases lay between the germline ends. There are 16 residues in the CDR3. The germline CDR1 and CDR2 sequences are SNHLY and FYNNEI. CDR3 nucleotides: TGTGCCAGCAGTCAAGTTCGCCCCGGTGGAGTCTATGGCTACACCTTC. This gives the protein CASSQVRPGGVYGYTF.

In nucleotides, the CDR3 is TGTGCCATCAGTGAGGCTAGCGGAACTGGGGCCAACGTCCTGACTTTC. Encoded protein: CAISEASGTGANVLTF. This sequence joins TRBV10-3 and TRBJ2-6; 7 nucleotides match TRBD2. Per the germline V gene, CDR1 is ENHRY and CDR2 is SYGVKD. J gave up 2 bases and V 2 bases, and 3 bases lay outside the gene matches. There are 16 residues in the CDR3.

This rearrangement joins TRBV7-2 to TRBJ2-1, with TRBD1 matching 7 bases. The ends lost 5 bases at V and 3 bases at J; junction bases unmatched: 4. Germline loops: CDR1 SGHTA, CDR2 FQGNSA. The CDR3 extends over 14 amino acids. CDR3 nucleotide sequence: TGTGCCAGCAGCGTCCGGGACAGCTACAATGAGCAGTTCTTC. It specifies CASSVRDSYNEQFF.

The genes are TRBV19 and TRBJ1-2, with a tentative D call TRBD1 (5 bases). The CDR3 totals 13 residues. The germline V and J ends were trimmed by 5 bases and 4 bases, with 11 bases remaining between them. CDR1 and CDR2 from the germline V gene are LNHDA and SQIVND (reference sequence). The CDR3 here is CASSGGTTYGYTF. CDR3 nucleotide sequence: TGTGCCAGTAGTGGGGGGACGACCTATGGCTACACCTTC.

The chain is built from TRBV4-3 and TRBJ1-3, with D perhaps matching TRBD1 (6 bases). Trimming left V 1 base short and J 4 bases short, with 11 bases between. The CDR3 consists of 15 residues. Germline V gene sequence: CDR1 LGHNA, CDR2 YSLEER. CDR3: CASSQAGGPGNTIYF. The CDR3 DNA reads as TGCGCCAGCAGCCAAGCCGGGGGGCCGGGAAACACCATATATTTT.

The chain has TRBV28 and TRBJ2-7; D is possibly TRBD2 (7 bases). V gave up 6 bases and J gave up 0 bases, with 21 bases separating them. CDR1 is MDHEN and CDR2 is SYDVKM in the germline V gene. The CDR3 is 17 amino acids. The DNA of the CDR3 is TGTGCCAGCAGCCCGGAGGGGGGGCGCCGAAGCTCCTACGAGCAGTACTTC. Translated: CASSPEGGRRSSYEQYF.

This chain joins TRBV5-1 and TRBJ1-5; no clear D. Per germline, CDR1 SGHRS and CDR2 YFSETQ. The CDR3 spans 13 residues. V dropped 0 bases and J dropped 7 bases, with 8 bases sitting between them. CDR3 nucleotide sequence: TGCGCCAGCAGCTTGGCCAGGAACCAGCCCCAGCATTTT. Translation gives CASSLARNQPQHF.

The genes are TRBV5-6 and TRBJ1-4; no reliable D call. The V gene lost 0 bases and the J gene lost 0 bases, with 9 bases spanning the gap. Per the germline V gene, CDR1 is SGHDT and CDR2 is YYEEEE. The CDR3 spans 16 residues. CDR3: CASSLGPPATNEKLFF. The CDR3 DNA is TGTGCCAGCAGCTTGGGGCCCCCCGCAACTAATGAAAAACTGTTTTTT.

The chain recombines TRBV29-1 with TRBJ2-7; D possibly corresponds to TRBD1 (6 bases). From germline, CDR1 is SQVTM and CDR2 ANQGSEA. The CDR3 runs 12 residues. V was cut by 1 base and J by 6 bases, with 10 bases left in between. CDR3: CSVEGEGGEQYF. CDR3 nucleotides: TGCAGCGTTGAAGGGGAAGGGGGCGAGCAGTACTTC.

V usage is TRBV4-1 and J usage is TRBJ1-1, with 8 bases that match TRBD1. V was clipped by 7 bases and J by 9 bases; unmatched bases: 19. Germline lookup yields CDR1 MGHRA and CDR2 YSYEKL. This CDR3 comprises 16 residues. The CDR3 is CASITESNRGYLKAFF. In DNA, the CDR3 is TGCGCCAGCATCACCGAGTCAAACAGGGGGTATCTTAAAGCTTTCTTT.

The chain couples TRBV27 to TRBJ1-6; 8 bases are shared with TRBD1. V dropped 8 bases and J dropped 9; count of bases not matched to a gene: 9. The CDR3 totals 14 residues. Germline-derived CDR1 and CDR2 are MNHEY and SMNVEV (reference sequence). The CDR3 DNA reads TGTGCCAGCTCACCCCGGCAGGGGGCTTCACCCCTCCACTTT. Translation: CASSPRQGASPLHF.